This is a list of T cell receptor beta chains from one sample in a study of identical twins. TCRdb used MiXCR to reprocess the 5' RACE reads, holding one entry per CDR3 protein. The profile shows about 720,000 distinct CDR3 sequences, over 8.5% of them singletons. This same sample was also taken into another study, of yellow fever vaccine responses in identical twins.

The sample comprised PBMCs. The receptors were sampled from a young woman in good health. The CDR3 runs from the conserved cysteine through the conserved F or W. A D gene is named only where the DNA matches it firmly. Only some rows state a clone size, as once, few, many or a class for expanded clones.

abundance	d_gene	v_gene	j_gene	CDR3nt	CDR3aa
many	.	TRBV12-3/TRBV12-4	TRBJ2-2	TGTGCCAGCAGTGTGGGACGGGGTACCGGGGAGCTGTTTTTT	CASSVGRGTGELFF
few	.	TRBV6-2/TRBV6-3	TRBJ1-1	TGTGCCAGCAGTTTAAGGGAACAGAGAAATGAAGCTTTCTTT	CASSLREQRNEAFF
many	TRBD1	TRBV28	TRBJ2-2	TGTGCCAGCAGTTTCCTCGGGACAGGGGGCCGCCCCAACACCGGGGAGCTGTTTTTT	CASSFLGTGGRPNTGELFF
few	.	TRBV4-3	TRBJ2-7	TGCGCCAGCAGCCAATCCCGCGCTACCTACGAGCAGTACTTC	CASSQSRATYEQYF
.	.	TRBV29-1	TRBJ2-7	TGCAGCATTAGGAGTGACATATCCTCCTACGAGCAGTACTTC	CSIRSDISSYEQYF
few	.	TRBV7-9	TRBJ2-1	TGTGCCAGCAGCTTACGGCAGGCTGGGGGCGATGAGCAGTTCTTC	CASSLRQAGGDEQFF
.	.	TRBV7-3	TRBJ2-2	TGTGCCAGCAGCGGGGGGTTGAACACCGGGGAGCTGTTTTTT	CASSGGLNTGELFF
.	.	TRBV24-1	TRBJ2-2	TGTGCCACCAGTGATTTAGTGGTAGATTCAACCGGGGAGCTGTTTTTT	CATSDLVVDSTGELFF
.	.	TRBV14	TRBJ2-2	TGTGCCAGCAGCCAAGGGACGCCAGGAAGGTTCGGGGAGCTGTTTTTT	CASSQGTPGRFGELFF
few	TRBD2	TRBV11-2	TRBJ2-1	TGTGCCAGCAGCCCACCGGGACTAGCGGGAGCGCATGAGCAGTTCTTC	CASSPPGLAGAHEQFF
few	.	TRBV10-3	TRBJ2-3	TGTGCTATTACAGGGAATAGGACAGATACGCAGTATTTT	CAITGNRTDTQYF
many	.	TRBV6-5	TRBJ1-6	TGTGCCAGCAGTTACCCCAGCTATAATTCACCCCTCCACTTT	CASSYPSYNSPLHF
.	TRBD1	TRBV28	TRBJ2-7	TGTGCCAGCTTCAGGGGGAACGAGCAGTACTTC	CASFRGNEQYF
.	.	TRBV2	TRBJ2-1	TGTGCCAGCATTTACCCGGGACAAGGATCCTACAATGAGCAGTTCTTC	CASIYPGQGSYNEQFF
.	.	TRBV20-1	TRBJ2-7	TGCAGTGCTAGAGATCAAGAAGGCGCCTACGAGCAGTACTTC	CSARDQEGAYEQYF
few	TRBD1	TRBV5-1	TRBJ1-1	TGCGCCAGCAGCTTGGCCAGGGGGCAAGAAGCTTTCTTT	CASSLARGQEAFF
few	TRBD2	TRBV4-1	TRBJ2-1	TGCGCCAGCAGCCAGCTTGGACTAGCGGGAGAAGATGAGCAGTTCTTC	CASSQLGLAGEDEQFF
.	.	TRBV3-1	TRBJ2-1	TGTGCCTGCACCCAAGAAAAGGTTGATAGAAGGCTCGATGAGCAGTTCTTC	CACTQEKVDRRLDEQFF
.	.	TRBV5-4	TRBJ1-1	TGTGCCAGCCAGCCCGGGCTCATGAACACTGAAGCTTTCTTT	CASQPGLMNTEAFF
.	.	TRBV6-5	TRBJ2-7	TGTGCCAGCAGTTACTCGGGGTTAGCGCCCCACTACGAGCAGTACTTC	CASSYSGLAPHYEQYF
many	.	TRBV5-1	TRBJ2-2	TGCGCCAGCAGCTTGTTGCCTGCGAACACCGGGGAGCTGTTTTTT	CASSLLPANTGELFF
many	TRBD1	TRBV11-2	TRBJ2-7	TGTGCCAGCAGCACCAAGACAGGGGGCACGTACGAGCAGTACTTC	CASSTKTGGTYEQYF
many	.	TRBV5-1	TRBJ2-5	TGCGCCAGCAGCTTGAGGGGAGGATCCCAAGAGACCCAGTACTTC	CASSLRGGSQETQYF
few	TRBD2	TRBV9	TRBJ2-7	TGTGCCAGCAGCATCCGACTAGCGGGGGGCCCACCCTACGAGCAGTACTTC	CASSIRLAGGPPYEQYF
.	TRBD1	TRBV20-1	TRBJ1-5	TGCAGTGCTAATCTACAGGGGGCAGGCAATCAGCCCCAGCATTTT	CSANLQGAGNQPQHF
many	.	TRBV12-3/TRBV12-4	TRBJ2-7	TGTGCCAGCAGTTTAGGAAGGGCAAACTCCTACGAGCAGTACTTC	CASSLGRANSYEQYF
.	.	TRBV4-3	TRBJ2-3	TGCGCCAGCAGCCCTCGAGCGGGTGGAAGTGGGGATACGCAGTATTTT	CASSPRAGGSGDTQYF